The 17 T cell receptor beta chains reported below all come from one sample, sequenced in a study of blood T cells in healthy people across ages (dated by TCRdb to between 2014 and 2017). The library came from 5' RACE. The data were produced on an Illumina HiSeq 2500. A second PCR of about 7 to 12 cycles was run with a J-beta primer mix and a sample-barcoded 5' primer. In-frame beta chains were kept once TCRdb had trimmed the public reads at Q25 with fastp and called clones with MiXCR. One record per CDR3 amino acid sequence lists the most common genes and DNA. The table for this sample lists hundreds of thousands of distinct CDR3 sequences; around 30% of them were counted only once. The top ten clonotypes cover 15% to 20% of the sample. Sequenced: blood. Every receptor here comes from a woman aged 80 or over in good health.

The chain combines TRBV30 with TRBJ1-1, with no clear D. Germline V gives CDR1 GTSNPN, CDR2 SVGIG (reference sequence). V lost 5 bases and J 1 base, leaving 14 bases between the germline ends. This CDR3 has 14 amino acids. The CDR3 DNA follows: TGTGCCTGGTCGTCCACCCCGGGGAACACTGAAGCTTTCTTT. Its translation is CAWSSTPGNTEAFF. Based on the CDR3 plus reference TRBV30 and TRBJ1-1, the full variable domain is SQTIHQWPATLVQPVGSPLSLECTVEGTSNPNLYWYRQAAGRGLQLLFYSVGIGQISSEVPQNLSASRPQDRQFILSSKKLLLSDSGFYLCAWSSTPGNTEAFFGQGTRLTVV.

This clonotype was detected ten times or more. The V gene is TRBV7-2, the J gene TRBJ2-1; 8 bases are shared with TRBD2. With 0 bases clipped from V and 5 bases from J, the junction kept 6 bases outside the gene matches. The length of the CDR3 is 16 residues. Per germline, CDR1 SGHTA and CDR2 FQGNSA. CDR3 sequence reads: CASSLAGAGANNEQFF. The CDR3 nucleotides are TGTGCCAGCAGCTTAGCCGGAGCGGGGGCTAACAATGAGCAGTTCTTC.

The rearrangement uses TRBV11-2 and TRBJ2-1; 7 nucleotides agree with TRBD1. CDR1 is SGHAT and CDR2 is FQNNGV in the germline V gene. CDR3 length: 15 residues. V shed 5 bases and J 7 bases; nucleotides not matched to a gene: 11. The CDR3 protein is CASSPTGRQFNEQFF. CDR3 in DNA: TGTGCCAGCAGCCCGACAGGGCGCCAGTTTAATGAGCAGTTCTTC.

This clonotype has just one count. The chain carries TRBV7-9 and TRBJ2-7; D remains unclear. V lost 3 bases to trimming and J lost 3 bases, with 18 bases between them. The CDR3 is 16 residues long. Germline CDR1 is SEHNR and CDR2 is FQNEAQ (reference sequence). The CDR3 protein is CASSFSGLGGNYEQYF. CDR3 sequence (DNA): TGTGCCAGCAGCTTTTCTGGGCTAGGCGGAAACTACGAGCAGTACTTC.

Many counts were recorded for this clonotype. The CDR3 region has the DNA TGTGCCAGCAGTCCCATGGGGAGGGTCGGCACTGAAGCTTTCTTT. Translated, it gives CASSPMGRVGTEAFF. The V gene is TRBV27, the J gene TRBJ1-1, with D hard to call. The CDR3 spans 15 residues. Germline assignment: CDR1 MNHEY and CDR2 SMNVEV (reference sequence). With 5 bases removed from V and 4 bases from J, the gap between germline ends came to 17 bases.

In its sample, this clonotype was seen many times. The chain uses TRBV30 and TRBJ2-5; 11 bases map to TRBD1. CDR1 and CDR2 (germline): GTSNPN, SVGIG (reference sequence). The CDR3 is 14 residues long. V was clipped by 4 bases and J by 1 base; unmatched bases: 2. The CDR3 loop reads CAWKGTGGQETQYF. The CDR3 DNA sequence: TGTGCCTGGAAGGGGACAGGGGGCCAAGAGACCCAGTACTTC.

There are many counts of this clonotype. The chain links TRBV27 to TRBJ2-3; the match to TRBD2 covers 8 bases. The trim removed 8 bases at V and 1 base at J, leaving 8 bases unmatched. CDR1 MNHEY and CDR2 SMNVEV come from the germline V gene (reference sequence). This CDR3 region has 15 residues. The CDR3 loop reads CASGGKRGRTDTQYF. The CDR3 bases are TGTGCCAGCGGCGGGAAGCGGGGGCGCACAGATACGCAGTATTTT.

This clonotype was seen more than once but under ten times. V gene TRBV19 combines with J gene TRBJ1-1; TRBD1 is a possible D gene (5 bases). The CDR3 length is 15 residues. V was clipped by 1 base and J by 1 base, with 10 bases between them. The germline CDR1 and CDR2 sequences are LNHDA and SQIVND (reference sequence). The CDR3 nucleotides read TGTGCCAGTAGTATAGGGGGGGAACAGAACACTGAAGCTTTCTTT. Residues: CASSIGGEQNTEAFF.

The chain has TRBV30 and TRBJ1-5, with no clear D. CDR3 length equals 15 residues. Germline CDR1 GTSNPN, CDR2 SVGIG (reference sequence). The V end was cut by 0 bases, the J end by 1 base, with 10 bases between. In DNA, the CDR3 is TGTGCCTGGAGTGTACGGGGAGGGAGCAATCAGCCCCAGCATTTT. It is translated as CAWSVRGGSNQPQHF. The complete variable domain, with remaining parts taken from reference TRBV30 and TRBJ1-5, reads SQTIHQWPATLVQPVGSPLSLECTVEGTSNPNLYWYRQAAGRGLQLLFYSVGIGQISSEVPQNLSASRPQDRQFILSSKKLLLSDSGFYLCAWSVRGGSNQPQHFGDGTRLSIL.

V usage is TRBV10-3 and J usage is TRBJ2-1; 7 bases fit TRBD2. CDR1 and CDR2 from the germline V gene are ENHRY and SYGVKD. The CDR3 contains 15 residues. After removal of 6 bases from V and 2 bases from J, the junction contained 7 bases not matched to a gene. DNA of the CDR3: TGTGCCATCAGGGATCTAGCGGCCCCCTACAATGAGCAGTTCTTC. Translating it yields CAIRDLAAPYNEQFF.

This clonotype was observed at least ten times. This chain joins TRBV5-1 and TRBJ2-1; D is possibly TRBD2 (5 bases). V was pared by 0 bases and J by 7 bases, with 11 bases between. The CDR3 runs to 14 residues. Germline-derived CDR1 and CDR2 are SGHRS and YFSETQ. The CDR3 DNA is TGCGCCAGCAGCTTGGGCAGCCGCGGGAATGAGCAGTTCTTC. Translation: CASSLGSRGNEQFF. Supplemented by reference TRBV5-1 and TRBJ2-1, the full variable domain reads KAGVTQTPRYLIKTRGQQVTLSCSPISGHRSVSWYQQTPGQGLQFLFEYFSETQRNKGNFPGRFSGRQFSNSRSEMNVSTLELGDSALYLCASSLGSRGNEQFFGPGTRLTVL.

This clonotype was counted ten times or more. CDR3 in DNA: TGTGCCAGCACCCCGTCGGGGGGGCTGAAAGATACGCAGTATTTT. Protein: CASTPSGGLKDTQYF. The V and J genes are TRBV7-2 and TRBJ2-3, with TRBD2 matching 8 bases. After removal of 7 bases from V and 5 bases from J, the junction contained 11 bases not matched to a gene. Per the germline V gene, CDR1 is SGHTA and CDR2 is FQGNSA. The CDR3 consists of 15 residues. Drawing the rest from reference TRBV7-2 and TRBJ2-3, the complete variable domain is GAGVSQSPSNKVTEKGKDVELRCDPISGHTALYWYRQSLGQGLEFLIYFQGNSAPDKSGLPSDRFSAERTGGSVSTLTIQRTQQEDSAVYLCASTPSGGLKDTQYFGPGTRLTVL.

This clonotype showed up just a few times. This chain uses TRBV5-1 with TRBJ1-2; TRBD1 aligns across 10 bases. This CDR3 is 14 amino acids long. Looked up from germline, CDR1 is SGHRS and CDR2 is YFSETQ. V lost 1 base and J lost 8; bases outside the gene matches: 5. The CDR3: CASSLRDRGPGYTF. DNA of the CDR3: TGCGCCAGCAGCTTGAGGGACAGGGGACCCGGCTACACCTTC.

A remark on this clonotype: One end of the junction does not line up with germline, which may come from a read error. The rearrangement uses TRBV20-1 and TRBJ2-6; D ambiguous. Germline-derived CDR1 and CDR2 are DFQATT and SNEGSKA (reference sequence). The CDR3 is made up of 15 amino acids. CDR3 sequence: CSAGDHKPGANVLTF. The CDR3, as DNA: TGCAGTGCTGGAGATCACAAGCCTGGGGCCAACGTCCTGACTTTC.

Of note for this clonotype: This clone may be a read error of a much larger clone one base away. J is TRBJ2-1 and V is TRBV7-2, with TRBD1 matching 7 bases. Germline V gene sequence: CDR1 SGHTA, CDR2 FQGNSA. Trimming at V came to 1 base and at J to 10 bases, leaving 10 bases not matched to a gene. The CDR3 has 15 amino acids. CDR3 region: CASSLGGQKTYEQFF. The DNA of the CDR3 is TGTGCCAGCAGCTTAGGGGGACAGAAAACCTACGAGCAGTTCTTC.

A few counts support this clonotype. A single base separates this from a much larger clone, so it may be a read error. The chain is built from TRBV12-3 or TRBV12-4 and TRBJ2-3; 9 nucleotides agree with TRBD2. The CDR3 length is 14 residues. Germline trimming cut 5 bases from V and 4 bases from J; bases unmatched to any gene: 4. The CDR3 sequence is CASSPERGADTQYF. The DNA of the CDR3 is TGTGCCAGCAGTCCTGAGCGGGGGGCAGATACGCAGTATTTT.

At least ten counts were recorded for this clonotype. This CDR3 reads CSVLLRQAGEQFF. The CDR3 region has the DNA TGCAGCGTTCTCCTCCGACAGGCTGGTGAGCAGTTCTTC. The chain is built from TRBV29-1 and TRBJ2-1; perhaps TRBD1 as D (6 bases). The V gene's germline CDR1 is SQVTM and CDR2 ANQGSEA. V was shortened by 5 bases and J by 9 bases, with 17 bases between the two germline ends. The CDR3 is 13 amino acids.